This T cell receptor beta chain was sequenced in a study of shared clonotypes between healthy human individuals. At the level of the study: Each donor's CD8 memory used one plate, CD8 naive two, each CD4 subset three.

The data were produced by immunoSEQ multiplex PCR, yet TCRdb's version contains in-frame clones alone and is incomplete. In the table there are 2 million to 2.5 million clones, around 90% of which are singletons. The CDR3 has 16 residues. Sequences were obtained from naive CD4+ T cells from PBMCs. Specified subset: CD45RA+ positively selected. The clonotype originates from a man aged 18 to 29 in good health. Some clones in this sample may be carry-over from other donors' samples. The chain couples TRBV1 to TRBJ2-7; the DNA was not used to check the table's D call, TRBD2. TRBV1 is an annotated pseudogene. CDR3 bases: TGCACCAGCAGCCAATACGCGGGAGGGCCGTCCTACGAGCAGTACTTC. Translated: CTSSQYAGGPSYEQYF.